Included here is one T cell receptor beta chain sequence, with context. V was pared by 3 bases and J by 0 bases, with 5 bases between. The germline gives CDR1 MRHNA, CDR2 SNTAGT. The CDR3 contains 13 residues. The repertoire was sequenced with immunoSEQ multiplex PCR; TCRdb's copy has only in-frame clones and lacks some. Of approximately 110,000 clones in the sample, about 85% were seen once. The data are from a study of PD-L1 blockade in urothelial cancer. Patients presented with locally advanced or metastatic urothelial carcinoma. The rearrangement links TRBV6-4 to TRBJ1-2, with D unresolved. The material was PBMCs, obtained around atezolizumab (anti-PD-L1) treatment. The sequence was obtained from a man aged 50 to 60 with urothelial cancer. CDR3 region: CASSDGANYGYTF. In DNA form, the CDR3 reads TGTGCCAGCAGTGATGGAGCTAACTATGGCTACACCTTC.